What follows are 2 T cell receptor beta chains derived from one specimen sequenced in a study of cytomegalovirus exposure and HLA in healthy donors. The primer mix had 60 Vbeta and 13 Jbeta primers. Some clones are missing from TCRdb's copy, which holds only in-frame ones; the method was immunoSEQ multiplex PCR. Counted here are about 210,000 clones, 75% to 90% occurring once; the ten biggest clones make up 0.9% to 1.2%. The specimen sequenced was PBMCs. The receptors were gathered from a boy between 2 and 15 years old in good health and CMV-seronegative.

CDR3 sequence (DNA): TGTGCCAGCAGCCAAGAGGGACTAGCGGGGGGAGAGACCCAGTACTTC. Translated: CASSQEGLAGGETQYF. This rearrangement joins TRBV4-2 to TRBJ2-5; 15 bases line up with TRBD2. CDR1 is LGHNA and CDR2 is YNFKEQ in the germline V gene. This CDR3 has 16 amino acids. V shed 0 bases and J 4 bases; nucleotides not matched to a gene: 0.

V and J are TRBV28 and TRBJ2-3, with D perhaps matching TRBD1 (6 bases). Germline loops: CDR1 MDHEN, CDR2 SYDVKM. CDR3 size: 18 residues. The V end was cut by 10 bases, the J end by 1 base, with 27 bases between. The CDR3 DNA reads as TGTGCCACCAATAATCCGGACAGCTTACTTTTGGGCACAGATACGCAGTATTTT. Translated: CATNNPDSLLLGTDTQYF.